This is a list of T cell receptor beta chains from one sample in a study of blood T cell repertoires in COVID-19. The table came from immunoSEQ multiplex PCR; TCRdb's copy has only in-frame clones and leaves some out. The sample includes some 100,000 clones, roughly 90% of them seen just once. Sequencing was performed on peripheral blood. These receptors came from a human donor in a cohort sampled during active COVID-19. Both conserved end residues are part of each CDR3. The D gene is left open where the match is weak. Size is stated for part of the rows, as once, few or many counts, or as a class when the clone is expanded.

J: TRBJ2-6; D: -; size: -; V: TRBV19; DNA: TGTGCCAGTACTCAGGGCACTGGGGCCAACGTCCTGACTTTC; CDR3: CASTQGTGANVLTF
J: TRBJ2-7; D: TRBD2; size: -; V: TRBV18; DNA: TGTGCCAGCTCACCTCAGCGGGAGGAGATCTACGAGCAGTACTTC; CDR3: CASSPQREEIYEQYF
J: TRBJ1-1; D: TRBD1; size: -; V: TRBV10-1; DNA: TGCGCCAGCAGTGAGCACAGGGGCGAAGCTTTCTTT; CDR3: CASSEHRGEAFF
J: TRBJ1-1; D: -; size: -; V: TRBV9; DNA: TGTGCCAGCAGCGTAGGGGCCAGTAACACTGAAGCTTTCTTT; CDR3: CASSVGASNTEAFF
J: TRBJ1-2; D: -; size: -; V: TRBV6-1; DNA: TGTGCCAGCAGTGAAAGGGCGGACCCGGGGAGCGGCTACACCTTC; CDR3: CASSERADPGSGYTF
J: TRBJ1-2; D: TRBD1; size: -; V: TRBV2; DNA: TGTGCCAGCAGGGGACAGGGCTACTATGGCTACACCTTC; CDR3: CASRGQGYYGYTF
J: TRBJ2-6; D: TRBD2; size: once; V: TRBV27; DNA: TGTGCCAGCAGTGAACCGGGACTAGCGGGAGGGCCCGGGGCCAACGTCCTGACTTTC; CDR3: CASSEPGLAGGPGANVLTF
J: TRBJ2-7; D: TRBD1; size: -; V: TRBV19; DNA: TGTGCCAGTAGTTTTCGGACAGGCGCATCCTACGAGCAGTACTTC; CDR3: CASSFRTGASYEQYF
J: TRBJ2-1; D: TRBD2; size: once; V: TRBV27; DNA: TGTGCCAGCAGTTTATTCCCCTTAGCGGGAGGCGATGAGCAGTTCTTC; CDR3: CASSLFPLAGGDEQFF
J: TRBJ2-3; D: -; size: few; V: TRBV29-1; DNA: TGCAGCGTTGAAGATTGGGCCAGGAACACAGATACGCAGTATTTT; CDR3: CSVEDWARNTDTQYF
J: TRBJ2-7; D: -; size: -; V: TRBV4-2; DNA: TGTGCCAGCAGCTCGACAGGTTTTTCCTCCTACGAGCAGTACTTC; CDR3: CASSSTGFSSYEQYF
J: TRBJ2-6; D: -; size: -; V: TRBV7-8; DNA: TGTGCCAGCAGCCCACCGGTGGGGGGGCCGGTCCTGACTTTC; CDR3: CASSPPVGGPVLTF
J: TRBJ2-4; D: -; size: -; V: TRBV19; DNA: TGTGCCAGTAGTATAGTGGGGCTGGGAAACATTCAGTACTTC; CDR3: CASSIVGLGNIQYF
J: TRBJ2-7; D: -; size: -; V: TRBV5-1; DNA: TGCGCCAGCAGCTTGGCGGCGGGTGGCGAGCAGTACTTC; CDR3: CASSLAAGGEQYF
J: TRBJ2-4; D: -; size: many; V: TRBV10-2; DNA: TGCGCCAGCAGTGAGTCGTCTTTACTAGCCAAAAACATTCAGTACTTC; CDR3: CASSESSLLAKNIQYF
J: TRBJ1-1; D: -; size: many; V: TRBV11-2; DNA: TGTGCCAGCAGCTTAGGGGGGGGTATTGGGAACACTGAAGCTTTCTTT; CDR3: CASSLGGGIGNTEAFF
J: TRBJ1-6; D: -; size: -; V: TRBV5-4; DNA: TGTGCCAGCAGCGGCTGGGGGACTCTGAATTCACCCCTCCACTTT; CDR3: CASSGWGTLNSPLHF
J: TRBJ1-6; D: TRBD1; size: -; V: TRBV7-8; DNA: TGTGCCAGCAGCTTCGACAGGGTCGGCTCACCCCTCCACTTT; CDR3: CASSFDRVGSPLHF
J: TRBJ1-1; D: -; size: -; V: TRBV6-5; DNA: TGTGCCAGCAGTTATTCCAGGGGTGAGACTGAAGCTTTCTTT; CDR3: CASSYSRGETEAFF
J: TRBJ2-3; D: -; size: -; V: TRBV24-1; DNA: TGTGCCACCAGTGACCCCGGGGAAACCACAGATACGCAGTATTTT; CDR3: CATSDPGETTDTQYF
J: TRBJ2-2; D: -; size: -; V: TRBV7-2; DNA: TGTGCCAGCAGCTTCCAGACGGGGAACACCGGGGAGCTGTTTTTT; CDR3: CASSFQTGNTGELFF
J: TRBJ1-5; D: -; size: -; V: TRBV2; DNA: TGTGCCAGCAGCCCGCTGGGTGGGGGCGATCAGCCCCAGCATTTT; CDR3: CASSPLGGGDQPQHF